This T cell receptor (beta chain) appears in the sequencing data of a study of T cell repertoires in ileal Crohn's disease. This CDR3 comprises 15 residues. With 4 bases clipped from V and 5 bases from J, the junction kept 10 bases outside the gene matches. Germline V CDR1 and CDR2: LGHNA, YSLEER. Method: immunoSEQ multiplex PCR; TCRdb's copy keeps in-frame clones and lacks some. This table has more than 15,000 clones, approximately 87% appearing once. This sequence joins TRBV4-3 and TRBJ1-1; 7 positions match TRBD1. The receptor's source is an adult with Crohn's disease. The sequencing sample was made of ileal tissue. This CDR3 reads CASSPGDRQKTEAFF. DNA for the CDR3: TGCGCCAGCAGCCCGGGGGACAGACAAAAGACTGAAGCTTTCTTT.